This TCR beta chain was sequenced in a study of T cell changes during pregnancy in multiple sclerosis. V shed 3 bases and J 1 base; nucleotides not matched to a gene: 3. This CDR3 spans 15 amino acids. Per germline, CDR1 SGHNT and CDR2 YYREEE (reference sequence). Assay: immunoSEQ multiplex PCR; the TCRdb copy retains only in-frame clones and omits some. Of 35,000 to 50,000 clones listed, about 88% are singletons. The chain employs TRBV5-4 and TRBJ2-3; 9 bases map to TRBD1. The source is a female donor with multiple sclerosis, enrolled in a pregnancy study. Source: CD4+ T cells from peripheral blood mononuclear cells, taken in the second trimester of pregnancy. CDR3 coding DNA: TGTGCCAGCAGCTCCCGGACAGGGGGCACAGATACGCAGTATTTT. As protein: CASSSRTGGTDTQYF.